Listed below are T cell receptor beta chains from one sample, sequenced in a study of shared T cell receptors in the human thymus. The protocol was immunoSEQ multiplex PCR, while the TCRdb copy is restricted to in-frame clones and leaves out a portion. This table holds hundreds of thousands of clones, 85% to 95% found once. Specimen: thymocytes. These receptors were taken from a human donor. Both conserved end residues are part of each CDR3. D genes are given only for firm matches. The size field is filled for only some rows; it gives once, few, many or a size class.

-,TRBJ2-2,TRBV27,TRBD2,CASSLGGRATGELFF,TGTGCCAGCAGTTTGGGGGGGAGGGCCACCGGGGAGCTGTTTTTT
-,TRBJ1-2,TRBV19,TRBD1,CASTFFPDRAGYTF,TGTGCCAGTACGTTTTTCCCGGACAGGGCTGGCTACACCTTC
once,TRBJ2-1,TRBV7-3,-,CASSLGGANEQFF,TGTGCCAGCAGCTTAGGTGGGGCGAATGAGCAGTTCTTC
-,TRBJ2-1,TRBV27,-,CASSSNYLYNEQFF,TGTGCCAGCAGTTCTAACTACCTCTACAATGAGCAGTTCTTC
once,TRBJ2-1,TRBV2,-,CASSEGAASYNEQFF,TGTGCCAGCAGTGAGGGAGCGGCTTCCTACAATGAGCAGTTCTTC
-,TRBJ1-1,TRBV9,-,CASSAMTSGAFF,TGTGCCAGCAGCGCGATGACAAGTGGGGCTTTCTTT
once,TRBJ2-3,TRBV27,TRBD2,CASSPQREGLSGGRYTQYF,TGTGCCAGCAGTCCTCAGCGGGAGGGCCTTTCGGGTGGTAGATATACGCAGTATTTT
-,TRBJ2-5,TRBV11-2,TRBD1,CASSLVDRGRETQYF,TGTGCCAGCAGCTTAGTAGACAGGGGTAGGGAGACCCAGTACTTC
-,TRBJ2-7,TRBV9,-,CASSGGVGYEQYF,TGTGCCAGCAGCGGCGGGGTCGGCTACGAGCAGTACTTC
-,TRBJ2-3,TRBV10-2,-,CASSSPAQVVRHTQYF,TGCGCCAGCAGTTCCCCAGCCCAGGTTGTTAGGCACACGCAGTATTTT
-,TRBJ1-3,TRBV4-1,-,CASTRGVGVGNTIYF,TGCGCCAGCACACGAGGGGTAGGGGTTGGAAACACCATATATTTT
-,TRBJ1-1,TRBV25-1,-,CASSRHSMNTEAFF,TGTGCCAGCAGTCGACATAGCATGAACACTGAAGCTTTCTTT
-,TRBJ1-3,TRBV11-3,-,CASSPSSNSTGNTIYF,TGTGCCAGCAGCCCCTCGAGCAACTCGACGGGAAACACCATATATTTT
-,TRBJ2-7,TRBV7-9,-,CASSLKFTGPYEQYF,TGTGCCAGCAGCTTAAAATTCACAGGCCCCTACGAGCAGTACTTC
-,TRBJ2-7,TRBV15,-,CATSRDRVRVLSYEQYF,TGTGCCACCAGCAGAGATCGAGTAAGGGTCCTCTCCTACGAGCAGTACTTC
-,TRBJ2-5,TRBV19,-,CASSFGPLETQYF,TGTGCCAGTAGTTTCGGTCCCCTAGAGACCCAGTACTTC
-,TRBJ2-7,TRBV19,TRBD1,CASSTRDRAYEQYF,TGTGCCAGTAGTACACGGGACAGGGCCTACGAGCAGTACTTC
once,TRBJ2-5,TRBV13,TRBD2,CASSRYFGLAGDGETQYF,TGTGCCAGCAGCCGATACTTTGGACTAGCGGGAGACGGTGAGACCCAGTACTTC
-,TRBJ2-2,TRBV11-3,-,CASSARRGSGELFF,TGTGCCAGCAGCGCAAGAAGGGGAAGCGGGGAGCTGTTTTTT
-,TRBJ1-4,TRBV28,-,CASSTPGTTNEKLFF,TGTGCCAGCAGCACCCCAGGGACCACTAATGAAAAACTGTTTTTT
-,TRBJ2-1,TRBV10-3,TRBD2,CAISESTGLAGGAPYNEQFF,TGTGCCATCAGTGAATCGACTGGGCTAGCGGGAGGCGCTCCATACAATGAGCAGTTCTTC
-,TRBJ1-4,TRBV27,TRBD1,CASSLYPDRERSNEKLFF,TGTGCCAGCAGTCTCTATCCGGACAGGGAAAGAAGTAATGAAAAACTGTTTTTT
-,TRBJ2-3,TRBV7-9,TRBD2,CASSFLAGGTDTQYF,TGTGCCAGCAGCTTCTTAGCGGGAGGGACAGATACGCAGTATTTT
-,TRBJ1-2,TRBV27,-,CASRSGTGYGYTF,TGTGCCAGCAGATCAGGGACCGGCTATGGCTACACCTTC